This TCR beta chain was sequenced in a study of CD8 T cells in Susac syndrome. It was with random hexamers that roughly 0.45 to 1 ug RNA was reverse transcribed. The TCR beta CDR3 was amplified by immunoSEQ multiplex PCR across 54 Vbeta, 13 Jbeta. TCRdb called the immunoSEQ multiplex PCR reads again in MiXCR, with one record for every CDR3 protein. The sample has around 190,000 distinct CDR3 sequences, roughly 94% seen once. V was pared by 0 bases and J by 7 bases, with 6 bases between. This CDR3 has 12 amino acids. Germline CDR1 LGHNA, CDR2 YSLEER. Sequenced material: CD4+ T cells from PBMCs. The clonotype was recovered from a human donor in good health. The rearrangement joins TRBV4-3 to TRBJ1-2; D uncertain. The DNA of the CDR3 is TGCGCCAGCAGCCAAGATCAGCGTGGCTACACCTTC. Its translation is CASSQDQRGYTF.